This is a list of T cell receptor beta chains from one sample in a study of shared clonotypes between healthy human individuals. Repertoires were generated with immunoSEQ multiplex PCR, while TCRdb's copy carries only in-frame clones and drops some. The sample comprises 1.5 million to 2.5 million clones, 85% to 95% of which are singletons, and less than 1.5% rests with the top ten. The sample taken for sequencing was naive CD8+ T cells sorted from blood. The receptors stem from a man aged 18 to 29 in good health. CDR3s include the opening cysteine and the closing phenylalanine or tryptophan. The order of the fields is D gene, V gene, J gene, clone size, CDR3 DNA, CDR3 protein. D genes are given only for firm matches. Rows may omit the clone size; those that give it use once, few, many or a size class.

d_gene: .
v_gene: TRBV6-5
j_gene: TRBJ2-3
abundance: .
CDR3nt: TGTGCCAGCAGTTACGGCGGGGGCGAGGGAGATACGCAGTATTTT
CDR3aa: CASSYGGGEGDTQYF

d_gene: TRBD2
v_gene: TRBV11-2
j_gene: TRBJ2-3
abundance: .
CDR3nt: TGTGCCAGCAGCCCACCCAATTCGGGACTAGCGGGAGGAGATACGCAGTATTTT
CDR3aa: CASSPPNSGLAGGDTQYF

d_gene: TRBD2
v_gene: TRBV2
j_gene: TRBJ2-3
abundance: .
CDR3nt: TGTGCCAGCGAGGAACTAGCGGGAGGGTGGGATACGCAGTATTTT
CDR3aa: CASEELAGGWDTQYF

d_gene: TRBD1
v_gene: TRBV7-9
j_gene: TRBJ2-7
abundance: .
CDR3nt: TGTGCCAGCAGCCAAGGACAGGGCATGGTGAACGAGCAGTACTTC
CDR3aa: CASSQGQGMVNEQYF

d_gene: TRBD2
v_gene: TRBV27
j_gene: TRBJ2-7
abundance: .
CDR3nt: TGTGCCAGCAGTCCGGGACTAGCGAATTACGAGCAGTACTTC
CDR3aa: CASSPGLANYEQYF

d_gene: .
v_gene: TRBV7-8
j_gene: TRBJ1-4
abundance: .
CDR3nt: TGTGCCAGCATGGCGGGGTCGCCTAATGAAAAACTGTTTTTT
CDR3aa: CASMAGSPNEKLFF

d_gene: .
v_gene: TRBV5-6
j_gene: TRBJ1-4
abundance: .
CDR3nt: TGTGCCAGCAGGCCATGGGGGGGAACTAATGAAAAACTGTTTTTT
CDR3aa: CASRPWGGTNEKLFF

d_gene: TRBD1
v_gene: TRBV7-9
j_gene: TRBJ1-2
abundance: .
CDR3nt: TGTGCCAGCAGCCCGGTTGGGACAGCAAGGTTTGGCTATGGCTACACCTTC
CDR3aa: CASSPVGTARFGYGYTF

d_gene: TRBD1
v_gene: TRBV4-3
j_gene: TRBJ1-1
abundance: .
CDR3nt: TGCGCCAGCAGCCAAGATGGGGCCCGGACAGGGGCAGGCACTGAAGCTTTCTTT
CDR3aa: CASSQDGARTGAGTEAFF

d_gene: .
v_gene: TRBV4-1
j_gene: TRBJ2-4
abundance: .
CDR3nt: TGCGCCAGCAGCCAAGATTGGGAGTCAGGGGCCAAAAACATTCAGTACTTC
CDR3aa: CASSQDWESGAKNIQYF

d_gene: TRBD1
v_gene: TRBV28
j_gene: TRBJ2-2
abundance: .
CDR3nt: TGTGCCAGCAGTTTATTACCCGGGACAGGGGCCTGGGCCGGGGAGCTGTTTTTT
CDR3aa: CASSLLPGTGAWAGELFF

d_gene: .
v_gene: TRBV9
j_gene: TRBJ1-4
abundance: .
CDR3nt: TGTGCCAGCGGAACCGGAACTAATGAAAAACTGTTTTTT
CDR3aa: CASGTGTNEKLFF

d_gene: .
v_gene: TRBV6-6
j_gene: TRBJ2-7
abundance: .
CDR3nt: TGTGCCAGCAGTCCCCCCGGACCGCACAACGAGCAGTACTTC
CDR3aa: CASSPPGPHNEQYF

d_gene: TRBD2
v_gene: TRBV10-3
j_gene: TRBJ2-4
abundance: .
CDR3nt: TGTGCCATCAGTGAGCCAGAACTAGCGGGGGGTTCCGGCAAAAACATTCAGTACTTC
CDR3aa: CAISEPELAGGSGKNIQYF

d_gene: TRBD2
v_gene: TRBV10-2
j_gene: TRBJ2-1
abundance: .
CDR3nt: TGCGCCAGCAGTGAGTCGGAAGTTAGAGCGGGAGTGTGGAATGAGCAGTTCTTC
CDR3aa: CASSESEVRAGVWNEQFF

d_gene: .
v_gene: TRBV28
j_gene: TRBJ1-5
abundance: once
CDR3nt: TGTGCCAGTGACGAAAATAAGGTTCAGCCCCAGCATTTT
CDR3aa: CASDENKVQPQHF

d_gene: .
v_gene: TRBV6-6
j_gene: TRBJ2-5
abundance: .
CDR3nt: TGTGCCAGCACTCGGGAGAGTTTTGAGACCCAGTACTTC
CDR3aa: CASTRESFETQYF

d_gene: TRBD1
v_gene: TRBV7-9
j_gene: TRBJ2-3
abundance: .
CDR3nt: TGTGCCAGCAGCTCACCCGGGACAGGGGGCACAGATACGCAGTATTTT
CDR3aa: CASSSPGTGGTDTQYF

d_gene: .
v_gene: TRBV19
j_gene: TRBJ1-1
abundance: .
CDR3nt: TGTGCCAGTAGTACGGCTATGAACACTGAAGCTTTCTTT
CDR3aa: CASSTAMNTEAFF

d_gene: TRBD2
v_gene: TRBV4-3
j_gene: TRBJ2-7
abundance: .
CDR3nt: TGCGCCAGCAGCTCGGCGGGAGGGGCCTACGAGCAGTACTTC
CDR3aa: CASSSAGGAYEQYF

d_gene: .
v_gene: TRBV19
j_gene: TRBJ2-7
abundance: once
CDR3nt: TGTGCCAGTAGTATAGATCTAGTCTACGAGCAGTACTTC
CDR3aa: CASSIDLVYEQYF

d_gene: .
v_gene: TRBV2
j_gene: TRBJ2-5
abundance: .
CDR3nt: TGTGCCAGCTGTGAATTATTTTTTTCGGAGATCCCATCAATGGAGACCCAGTACTTC
CDR3aa: CASCELFFSEIPSMETQYF

d_gene: TRBD1
v_gene: TRBV27
j_gene: TRBJ1-2
abundance: .
CDR3nt: TGTGCCTCCGGGTGGGGGACAGATGGCTACACCTTC
CDR3aa: CASGWGTDGYTF

d_gene: .
v_gene: TRBV7-8
j_gene: TRBJ1-1
abundance: .
CDR3nt: TGTGCCAGCAGCTTAGTATCAATAAACACTGAAGCTTTCTTT
CDR3aa: CASSLVSINTEAFF

d_gene: TRBD2
v_gene: TRBV13
j_gene: TRBJ2-3
abundance: .
CDR3nt: TGTGCCAGCAGCCCGGGACTAGCGATGGGTGGGGGTACGCAGTATTTT
CDR3aa: CASSPGLAMGGGTQYF

d_gene: .
v_gene: TRBV5-4
j_gene: TRBJ2-5
abundance: .
CDR3nt: TGTGCCAGCAGCTTCTCAGGGTCGGGGGAGACCCAGTACTTC
CDR3aa: CASSFSGSGETQYF

d_gene: TRBD1
v_gene: TRBV2
j_gene: TRBJ2-1
abundance: .
CDR3nt: TGTGCCAGCAGTGGGACAGGGACCTACAATGAGCAGTTCTTC
CDR3aa: CASSGTGTYNEQFF

d_gene: .
v_gene: TRBV19
j_gene: TRBJ1-1
abundance: .
CDR3nt: TGTGCCAGTAGTATAGTGAGTGGGAACACTGAAGCTTTCTTT
CDR3aa: CASSIVSGNTEAFF

d_gene: .
v_gene: TRBV11-2
j_gene: TRBJ2-3
abundance: .
CDR3nt: TGTGCCAGCAGCTCCGACCCGACTGATACGCAGTATTTT
CDR3aa: CASSSDPTDTQYF